Listed here are 13 T cell receptor beta chains from one sample, sequenced in a study of blood T cell repertoires in COVID-19. Repertoires were generated with immunoSEQ multiplex PCR, while TCRdb's copy carries only in-frame clones and drops some. The table records some 190,000 clones, over 75% of them present only once. Sequences were obtained from peripheral blood. The receptors were sampled from a man at least 80 years old with COVID-19, enrolled during active disease.

The DNA of the CDR3 is TGTGCCAGCAGTTACGACAGAGTCAGAGCTGAAGCTTTCTTT. Protein: CASSYDRVRAEAFF. The chain joins TRBV6-5 to TRBJ1-1; maybe TRBD1 (5 bases). The CDR3 extends over 14 amino acids. V lost 2 bases to trimming and J lost 6 bases, with 13 bases between them. Germline CDR1 and CDR2: MNHEY and SVGAGI.

The rearrangement links TRBV5-4 to TRBJ2-5, with D possibly being TRBD2 (5 bases). The V end lost 4 bases, the J end lost 2 bases, and 12 bases lay between the germline ends. This CDR3 is 14 amino acids long. The germline gives CDR1 SGHNT, CDR2 YYREEE (reference sequence). The CDR3 here is CASSPRANQETQYF. As DNA, the CDR3 is TGTGCCAGCAGCCCGAGGGCAAATCAAGAGACCCAGTACTTC.

J is TRBJ1-2 and V is TRBV5-1; TRBD1 is a possible D gene (5 bases). Germline V CDR1 and CDR2: SGHRS, YFSETQ. The V and J ends lost 0 bases and 4 bases respectively, with 10 bases between them. The CDR3 contains 14 residues. The CDR3: CASSLGQGPYGYTF. DNA for the CDR3: TGCGCCAGCAGCTTGGGGCAGGGTCCCTATGGCTACACCTTC.

The chain links TRBV5-8 to TRBJ2-3; tentative D call: TRBD1 (5 bases). The CDR3 is made up of 15 amino acids. Germline values: CDR1 SGHTS, CDR2 YDEGEE. Trimming took off 4 bases at V and 0 bases at J, with 12 bases between the two ends. For the CDR3, the DNA is TGTGCCAGCAGCCAAAGGGGCCCCAGCACAGATACGCAGTATTTT. Amino acid sequence: CASSQRGPSTDTQYF.

This clone was counted once. CDR3 in DNA: TGTGCCAGCAGACAAACAGGGGGAGTTAATTCACCCCTCCACTTT. It is translated as CASRQTGGVNSPLHF. V usage is TRBV3-1 (or the pseudogene TRBV3-2) and J usage is TRBJ1-6; 8 bases line up with TRBD1. The germline V gene encodes CDR1 LGHDT and CDR2 YNNKEL (reference sequence). The CDR3 covers 15 residues. Losses at the gene ends were 6 bases for V and 6 bases for J; bases not matched to a gene: 7.

The chain links TRBV19 to TRBJ2-6; 8 nucleotides match TRBD1. Per the germline V gene, CDR1 is LNHDA and CDR2 is SQIVND (reference sequence). Trimming cost V 8 bases and J 0 bases; bases outside gene matches: 9. The CDR3 totals 17 residues. In DNA, the CDR3 is TGTGCCAGTGGCCGGGACAGGTCGCTCTCTGGGGCCAACGTCCTGACTTTC. Translated: CASGRDRSLSGANVLTF.

CDR3 coding DNA: TGTGCCAGCAGCCGTCTATCCGGTAAGCGGGGGCGGTACAATGAGCAGTTCTTC. Encoded protein: CASSRLSGKRGRYNEQFF. The chain combines TRBV3-1 (or the pseudogene TRBV3-2) with TRBJ2-1; 8 bases are shared with TRBD2. Germline CDR1 is LGHDT and CDR2 is YNNKEL (reference sequence). Unmatched junction bases numbered 15, after V lost 4 bases and J lost 4 bases. CDR3 size: 18 residues.

The chain joins TRBV7-2 to TRBJ2-3; 9 bases match TRBD1. J was trimmed by 10 bases and V by 2 bases; bases with no gene match: 4. This CDR3 is 13 amino acids long. CDR1 is SGHTA and CDR2 is FQGNSA in the germline V gene. Here the CDR3 reads CASSLNRDRAQYF. CDR3 bases: TGTGCCAGCAGCTTAAACCGGGACAGGGCGCAGTATTTT.

The rearrangement links TRBV5-6 to TRBJ2-5, with 12 positions matching TRBD2. Germline V lookup: CDR1 SGHDT, CDR2 YYEEEE. With V trimmed by 2 bases and J by 4 bases, 0 bases remained unmatched. The CDR3 spans 14 residues. CDR3 bases: TGTGCCAGCAGCTTACTAGCGGGGGGAGAGACCCAGTACTTC. It specifies CASSLLAGGETQYF.

The chain couples TRBV5-1 to TRBJ1-2; 8 bases fit TRBD1. J gave up 11 bases and V 5 bases, and 14 bases lay outside the gene matches. The germline V gene has CDR1 SGHRS and CDR2 YFSETQ. This CDR3 has 14 residues. The CDR3 region has the DNA TGCGCCAGCAGTACCGAGGGGGCCAGGGGGCTATACACCTTC. It specifies CASSTEGARGLYTF.

As to this clone: Other DNA sequences from this sample encode an identical CDR3 as well. The rearrangement uses TRBV19 and TRBJ1-5; 10 nucleotides match TRBD1. Germline V gene data show CDR1 as LNHDA and CDR2 as SQIVND (reference sequence). The CDR3 extends over 14 amino acids. Trimming cost V 8 bases and J 2 bases; bases outside gene matches: 3. The CDR3 DNA sequence: TGTGCCAGTTCCGGGACAGGGGGCAATCAGCCCCAGCATTTT. Its protein is CASSGTGGNQPQHF.

The rearrangement joins TRBV4-2 to TRBJ2-3; TRBD2 agrees at 12 bases. There are 17 residues in the CDR3. Unmatched junction bases numbered 4, after V lost 3 bases and J lost 0 bases. Germline assignment: CDR1 LGHNA and CDR2 YNFKEQ. The CDR3 here is CASSQTSGGGSTDTQYF. Written as DNA, the CDR3 is TGTGCCAGCAGCCAGACTAGCGGGGGAGGTAGCACAGATACGCAGTATTTT.

The rearrangement links TRBV19 to TRBJ2-2, with 7 bases identical to TRBD1. The CDR3 is 14 residues long. The V gene's germline CDR1 is LNHDA and CDR2 SQIVND (reference sequence). Germline trimming cut 9 bases from V and 0 bases from J; bases unmatched to any gene: 4. CDR3 coding DNA: TGTGCCAGCAAGGGACAGCCGAACACCGGGGAGCTGTTTTTT. Translating it yields CASKGQPNTGELFF.